The clone carrying this TCR beta chain came up once. This sample is part of a study of blood T cell repertoires in COVID-19. The overall study: Both acute and convalescent COVID-19 samples were obtained from the United States, Italy and Spain.

Seattle's enrolled individuals joined amid active infection and were then monitored longitudinally. This table comes from immunoSEQ multiplex PCR, and its TCRdb copy is limited to in-frame clones, with some not included. The sample includes 150,000 or so clones, around 89% of them seen just once. Trimming took off 7 bases at V and 0 bases at J, with 10 bases between the two ends. The CDR3 extends over 15 amino acids. Germline V gene lookup returns CDR1 LNHDA and CDR2 SQIVND (reference sequence). Sequencing input: peripheral blood. The rearrangement links TRBV19 to TRBJ2-6, with D possibly TRBD1 on 6 matching bases. The sequence derives from a man between 18 and 35 years old with COVID-19, enrolled during active disease. For the CDR3, the DNA is TGTGCCAGTACGACAGGATACTCTGGGGCCAACGTCCTGACTTTC. This codes for CASTTGYSGANVLTF.